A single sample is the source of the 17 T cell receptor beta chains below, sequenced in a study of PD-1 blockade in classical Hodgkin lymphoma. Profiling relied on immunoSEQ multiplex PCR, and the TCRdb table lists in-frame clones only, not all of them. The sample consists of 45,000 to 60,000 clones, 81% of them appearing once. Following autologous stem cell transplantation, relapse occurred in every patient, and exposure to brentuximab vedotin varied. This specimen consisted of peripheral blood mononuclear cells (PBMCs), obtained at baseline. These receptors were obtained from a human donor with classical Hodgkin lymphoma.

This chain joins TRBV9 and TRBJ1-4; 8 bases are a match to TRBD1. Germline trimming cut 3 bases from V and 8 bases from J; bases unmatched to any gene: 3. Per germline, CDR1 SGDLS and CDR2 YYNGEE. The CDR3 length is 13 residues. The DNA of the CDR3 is TGTGCCAGCAGCGGTGGACAGGGAGAAAAACTGTTTTTT. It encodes CASSGGQGEKLFF.

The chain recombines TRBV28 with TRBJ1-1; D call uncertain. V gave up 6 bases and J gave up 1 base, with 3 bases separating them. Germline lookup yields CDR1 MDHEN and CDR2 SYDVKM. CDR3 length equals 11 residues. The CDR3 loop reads CASRQNTEAFF. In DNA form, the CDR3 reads TGTGCCAGCAGGCAGAACACTGAAGCTTTCTTT. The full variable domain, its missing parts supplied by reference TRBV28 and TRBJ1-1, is DVKVTQSSRYLVKRTGEKVFLECVQDMDHENMFWYRQDPGLGLRLIYFSYDVKMKEKGDIPEGYSVSREKKERFSLILESASTNQTSMYLCASRQNTEAFFGQGTRLTVV.

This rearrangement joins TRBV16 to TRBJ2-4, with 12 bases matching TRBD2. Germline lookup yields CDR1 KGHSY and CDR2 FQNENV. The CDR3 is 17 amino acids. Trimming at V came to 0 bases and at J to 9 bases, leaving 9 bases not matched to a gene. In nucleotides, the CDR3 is TGTGCCAGCAGCCAATCGGGTTCTAGCGGGAGGGGAACCATTCAGTACTTC. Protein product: CASSQSGSSGRGTIQYF.

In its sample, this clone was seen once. The CDR3 coding sequence is TGTGCCAGCAGCTCGGGACTAGCGGGAGGAGGGACCGGGGAGCTGTTTTTT. Amino acid sequence: CASSSGLAGGGTGELFF. The chain recombines TRBV5-5 with TRBJ2-2, with 15 positions matching TRBD2. J was trimmed by 5 bases and V by 3 bases; bases with no gene match: 5. The germline V gene has CDR1 SGHKS and CDR2 YYEKEE (reference sequence). The CDR3 is 17 amino acids.

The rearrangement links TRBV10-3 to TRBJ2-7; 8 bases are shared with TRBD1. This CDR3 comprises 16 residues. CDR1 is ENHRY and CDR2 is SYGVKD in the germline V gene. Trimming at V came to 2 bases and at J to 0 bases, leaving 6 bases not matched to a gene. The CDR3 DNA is TGTGCCATCAGTGAGGGAGGGACAGGCGACTCCTACGAGCAGTACTTC. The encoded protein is CAISEGGTGDSYEQYF.

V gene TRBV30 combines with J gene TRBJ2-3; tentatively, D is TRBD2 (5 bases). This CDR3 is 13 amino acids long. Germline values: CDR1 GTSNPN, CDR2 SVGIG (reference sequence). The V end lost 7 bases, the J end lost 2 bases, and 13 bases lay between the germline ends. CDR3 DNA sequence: TGTGCCTCGAATGGGGAGTTCACAGATACGCAGTATTTT. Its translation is CASNGEFTDTQYF.

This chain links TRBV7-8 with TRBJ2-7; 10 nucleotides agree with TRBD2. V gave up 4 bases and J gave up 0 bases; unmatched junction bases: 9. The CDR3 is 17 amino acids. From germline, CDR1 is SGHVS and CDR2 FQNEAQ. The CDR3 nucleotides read TGTGCCAGCAGCTCCACCTGGCCTAGCGGGAGCTCCTACGAGCAGTACTTC. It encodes CASSSTWPSGSSYEQYF.

CDR3 sequence (DNA): TGCAGCGTTGTCGGTTCTGGGGCCAACGTCCTGACTTTC. Translating it yields CSVVGSGANVLTF. This chain joins TRBV29-1 and TRBJ2-6, with D uncertain. The germline CDR1 and CDR2 sequences are SQVTM and ANQGSEA. This CDR3 comprises 13 residues. Trimming removed 4 bases from V and 1 base from J, with 5 bases in between.

CDR3 nucleotides: TGTGCCAGCACTTCGGTGGGCACCGGGGAGCTGTTTTTT. Its translation: CASTSVGTGELFF. V and J are TRBV11-3 and TRBJ2-2; D call uncertain. V lost 7 bases, J lost 4 bases, and 10 bases lay in between. CDR3 size: 13 residues. CDR1 and CDR2 from the germline V gene are SGHNT and YENEEA. The entire variable domain, with the rest obtained from reference TRBV11-3 and TRBJ2-2, is as follows: EAGVVQSPRYKIIEKKQPVAFWCNPISGHNTLYWYLQNLGQGPELLIRYENEEAVDDSQLPKDRFSAERLKGVDSTLKIQPAELGDSAVYLCASTSVGTGELFFGEGSRLTVL.

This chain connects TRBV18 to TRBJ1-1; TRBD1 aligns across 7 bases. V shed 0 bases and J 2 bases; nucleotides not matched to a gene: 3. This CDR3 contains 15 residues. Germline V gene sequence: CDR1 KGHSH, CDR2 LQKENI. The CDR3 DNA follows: TGTGCCAGCTCACCACCCGCAGGGGGAAACACTGAAGCTTTCTTT. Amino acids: CASSPPAGGNTEAFF. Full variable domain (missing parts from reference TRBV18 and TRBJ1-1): NAGVMQNPRHLVRRRGQEARLRCSPMKGHSHVYWYRQLPEEGLKFMVYLQKENIIDESGMPKERFSAEFPKEGPSILRIQQVVRGDSAAYFCASSPPAGGNTEAFFGQGTRLTVV.

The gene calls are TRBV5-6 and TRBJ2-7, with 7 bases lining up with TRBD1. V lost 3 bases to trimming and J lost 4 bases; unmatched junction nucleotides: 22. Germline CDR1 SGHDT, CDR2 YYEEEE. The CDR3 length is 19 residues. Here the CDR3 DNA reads TGTGCCAGCAGCTCGTCCCTGAGGGGGCTGGTCCGCTCTTTTTACGAGCAGTACTTC. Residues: CASSSSLRGLVRSFYEQYF.

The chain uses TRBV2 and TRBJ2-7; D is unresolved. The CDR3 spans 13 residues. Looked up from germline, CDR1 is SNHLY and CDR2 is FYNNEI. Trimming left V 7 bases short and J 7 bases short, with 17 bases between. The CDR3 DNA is TGTGCCAGCAATATGAACCGAGTACTTGAGCAGTACTTC. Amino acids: CASNMNRVLEQYF. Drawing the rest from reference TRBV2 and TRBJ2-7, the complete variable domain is EPEVTQTPSHQVTQMGQEVILRCVPISNHLYFYWYRQILGQKVEFLVSFYNNEISEKSEIFDDQFSVERPDGSNFTLKIRSTKLEDSAMYFCASNMNRVLEQYFGPGTRLTVT.

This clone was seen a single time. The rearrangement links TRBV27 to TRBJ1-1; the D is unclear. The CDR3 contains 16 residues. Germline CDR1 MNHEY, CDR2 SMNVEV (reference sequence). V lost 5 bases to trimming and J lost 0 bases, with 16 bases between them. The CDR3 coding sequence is TGTGCCAGCAGTCTTCACACACCGGTCTTGAACACTGAAGCTTTCTTT. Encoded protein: CASSLHTPVLNTEAFF.

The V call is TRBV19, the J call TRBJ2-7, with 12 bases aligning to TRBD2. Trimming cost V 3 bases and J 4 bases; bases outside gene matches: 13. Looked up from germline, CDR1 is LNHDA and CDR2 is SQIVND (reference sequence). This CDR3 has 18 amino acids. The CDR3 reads CASSIGGLAGGPGYEQYF. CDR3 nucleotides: TGTGCCAGTAGTATCGGAGGTCTAGCGGGAGGGCCAGGGTACGAGCAGTACTTC.

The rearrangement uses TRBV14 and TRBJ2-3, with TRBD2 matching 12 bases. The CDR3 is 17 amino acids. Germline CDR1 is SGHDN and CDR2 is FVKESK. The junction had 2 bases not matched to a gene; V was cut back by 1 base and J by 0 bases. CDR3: CASSQGTSGVSTDTQYF. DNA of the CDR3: TGTGCCAGCAGCCAAGGGACTAGCGGGGTTAGCACAGATACGCAGTATTTT.

The CDR3 sequence: CASGSRPQHF. In DNA, the CDR3 is TGTGCCAGCGGGTCTCGTCCCCAGCATTTT. The chain uses TRBV28 and TRBJ1-5, with no clear D. Between the trimmed V and J ends, which lost 8 bases and 10 bases, there was a span of 9 bases. The length of the CDR3 is 10 residues. CDR1 and CDR2 from the germline V gene are MDHEN and SYDVKM.

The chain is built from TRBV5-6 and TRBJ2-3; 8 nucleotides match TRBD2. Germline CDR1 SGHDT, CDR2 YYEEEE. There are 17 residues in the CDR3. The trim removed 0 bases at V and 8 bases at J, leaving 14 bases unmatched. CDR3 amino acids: CASSLGGLAGPPATQYF. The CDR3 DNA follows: TGTGCCAGCAGCTTGGGGGGCTTAGCGGGACCCCCAGCTACGCAGTATTTT.